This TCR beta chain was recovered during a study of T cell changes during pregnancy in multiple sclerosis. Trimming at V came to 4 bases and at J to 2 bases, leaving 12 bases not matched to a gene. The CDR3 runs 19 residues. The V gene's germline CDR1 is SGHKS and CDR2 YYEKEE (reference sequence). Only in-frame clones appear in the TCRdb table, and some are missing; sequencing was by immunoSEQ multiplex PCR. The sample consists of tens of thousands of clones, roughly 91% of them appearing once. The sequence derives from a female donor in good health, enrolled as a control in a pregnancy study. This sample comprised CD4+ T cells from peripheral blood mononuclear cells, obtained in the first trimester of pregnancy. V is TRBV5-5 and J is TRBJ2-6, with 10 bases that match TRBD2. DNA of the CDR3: TGTGCCAGCAGCCCGAACGCGGCTAGCGGGAGCCCTGGGGCCAACGTCCTGACTTTC. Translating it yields CASSPNAASGSPGANVLTF.